The T cell receptor beta chain described here comes from a study of cytomegalovirus exposure and HLA in healthy donors. The CDR3 runs to 15 residues. The V gene end was trimmed by 4 bases and the J gene end by 7 bases; junction bases not matched to a gene: 13. Germline CDR1 SGHRS, CDR2 YFSETQ. Study results and caveats: Reportedly, fewer N-insertions than the approximately 610-donor mean appeared in an Asian-associated ancestry cluster in a later analysis. Indistinguishability led to the exclusion of some V segments, TRBV6-2 and TRBV6-3 included.

The PCR ran on 60 Vbeta and 13 Jbeta primers. Produced via immunoSEQ multiplex PCR; TCRdb's table is partial and in-frame only. This table holds approximately 100,000 clones, 75% to 85% found once. As for this clone: Antigen unknown.

The chain carries TRBV5-1 and TRBJ2-7, with 8 bases lining up with TRBD1. The sample consisted of PBMCs. The TCR sequence derives from a man aged 18 to 30 in good health and CMV-seropositive. The CDR3 protein is CASSLQQTGVGEQYF. Here the CDR3 DNA reads TGCGCCAGCAGCCTCCAACAGACAGGGGTCGGGGAGCAGTACTTC. Together with reference TRBV5-1 and TRBJ2-7, the CDR3 gives the full variable domain: KAGVTQTPRYLIKTRGQQVTLSCSPISGHRSVSWYQQTPGQGLQFLFEYFSETQRNKGNFPGRFSGRQFSNSRSEMNVSTLELGDSALYLCASSLQQTGVGEQYFGPGTRLTVT.